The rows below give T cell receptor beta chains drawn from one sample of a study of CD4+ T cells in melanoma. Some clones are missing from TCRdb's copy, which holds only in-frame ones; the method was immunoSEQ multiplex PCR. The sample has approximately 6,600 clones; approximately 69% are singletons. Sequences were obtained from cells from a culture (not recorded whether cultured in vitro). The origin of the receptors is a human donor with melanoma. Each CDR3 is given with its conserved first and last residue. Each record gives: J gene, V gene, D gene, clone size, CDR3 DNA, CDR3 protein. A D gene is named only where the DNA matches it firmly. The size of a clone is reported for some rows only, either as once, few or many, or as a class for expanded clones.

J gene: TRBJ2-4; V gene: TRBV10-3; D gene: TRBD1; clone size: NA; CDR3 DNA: TGTGCCATCAGTGGGACAGGAGCCAAAAACATTCAGTACTTC; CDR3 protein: CAISGTGAKNIQYF
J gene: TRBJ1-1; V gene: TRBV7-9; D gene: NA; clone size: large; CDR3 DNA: TGTGCCAGCAGCTTAGACACGAACACTGAAGCTTTCTTT; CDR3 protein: CASSLDTNTEAFF
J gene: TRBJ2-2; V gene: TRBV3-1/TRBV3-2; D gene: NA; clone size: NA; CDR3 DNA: TGTGCCAGCAGCCAAGATCGAGGGGGTAGTACCGGGGAGCTGTTTTTT; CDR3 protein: CASSQDRGGSTGELFF
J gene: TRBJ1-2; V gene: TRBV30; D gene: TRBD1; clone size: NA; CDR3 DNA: TGTGCCTGGAGTGTACCAGGGGGCAACTATGGCTACACCTTC; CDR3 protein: CAWSVPGGNYGYTF
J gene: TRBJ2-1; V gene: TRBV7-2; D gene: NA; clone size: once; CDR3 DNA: TGTGCCAGCAGCCCCCGGGCTGATGAGCAGTTCTTC; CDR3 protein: CASSPRADEQFF
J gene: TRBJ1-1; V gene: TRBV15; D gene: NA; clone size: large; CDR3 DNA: TGTGCCACCAGCGTACGTACGGGACACCAACACACTGAAGCTTTCTTT; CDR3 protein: CATSVRTGHQHTEAFF
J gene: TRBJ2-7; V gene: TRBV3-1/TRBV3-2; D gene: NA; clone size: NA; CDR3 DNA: TGTGCCAGCAGCCAAGATGGGCCCCTGGGGGGCGCTTCCTACGAGCAGTACTTC; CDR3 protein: CASSQDGPLGGASYEQYF
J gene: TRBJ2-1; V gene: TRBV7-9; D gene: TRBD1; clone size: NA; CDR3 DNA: TGTGCCAGCAGCTTATATGGGACAGCAGACAATGAGCAGTTCTTC; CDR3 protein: CASSLYGTADNEQFF
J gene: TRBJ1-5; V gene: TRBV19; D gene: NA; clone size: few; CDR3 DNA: TGTGCCAGTAGTATAACGGGGAGCAATCAGCCCCAGCATTTT; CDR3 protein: CASSITGSNQPQHF
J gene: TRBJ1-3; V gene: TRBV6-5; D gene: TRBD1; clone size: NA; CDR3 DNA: TGTGCCAGCAGTAGACAGGGGGCTCGTGGAAACACCATATATTTT; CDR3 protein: CASSRQGARGNTIYF
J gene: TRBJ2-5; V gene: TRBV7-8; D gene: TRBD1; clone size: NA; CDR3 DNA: TGTGCCAGCAGCTTAGAGACAGGGAGTCAAGAGACCCAGTACTTC; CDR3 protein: CASSLETGSQETQYF
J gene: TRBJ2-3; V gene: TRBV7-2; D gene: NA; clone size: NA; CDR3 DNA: TGTGCCAGCAGCTCCCCCCTGGGCACAGATACGCAGTATTTT; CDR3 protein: CASSSPLGTDTQYF
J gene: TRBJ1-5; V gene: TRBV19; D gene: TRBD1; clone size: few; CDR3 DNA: TGTGCCAGTAGTATAAGAGGGGGCTGGCAGCCCCAGCATTTT; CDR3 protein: CASSIRGGWQPQHF
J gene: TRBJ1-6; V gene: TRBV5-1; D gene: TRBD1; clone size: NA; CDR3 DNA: TGCGCCAGCAGACCAAGGACAGGGGAATTTTCACCCCTCCACTTT; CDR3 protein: CASRPRTGEFSPLHF
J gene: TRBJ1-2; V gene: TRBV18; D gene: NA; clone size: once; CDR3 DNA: TGTGTCAGCTCACCACCTGTGCCGGGGCTGAACTATGGCTACACCTTC; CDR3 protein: CVSSPPVPGLNYGYTF
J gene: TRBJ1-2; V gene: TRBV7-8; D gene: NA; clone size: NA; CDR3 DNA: TGTGCCAGCAGCTTATGGGGATCGGGGGCGGCTAAAGGCTACACCTTC; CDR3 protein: CASSLWGSGAAKGYTF
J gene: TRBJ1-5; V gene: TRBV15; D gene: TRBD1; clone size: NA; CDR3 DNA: TGTGCCACCAGCAAGTACATTGACAGGGGCGATCAGCCCCAGCATTTT; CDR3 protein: CATSKYIDRGDQPQHF
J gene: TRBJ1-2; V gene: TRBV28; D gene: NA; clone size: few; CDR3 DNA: TGTGCCAGCAGCGCGCAGGGTCGAGGGTTCTATGGCTACACCTTC; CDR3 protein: CASSAQGRGFYGYTF
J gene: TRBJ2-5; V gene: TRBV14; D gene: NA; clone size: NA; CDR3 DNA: TGTGCCAGCAGCCCCTCCACCATACTAGCAGAACAAGAGACCCAGTACTTC; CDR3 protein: CASSPSTILAEQETQYF
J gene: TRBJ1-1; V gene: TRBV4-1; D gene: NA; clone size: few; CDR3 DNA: TGCGCCAGCAGCCAAGATTCGGAGGGACGGGCGAACACTGAAGCTTTCTTT; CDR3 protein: CASSQDSEGRANTEAFF
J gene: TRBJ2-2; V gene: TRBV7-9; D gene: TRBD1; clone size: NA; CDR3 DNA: TGTGCCAGCAGACAAGGGACAGGGGCTTTTTCCGGGGAGCTGTTTTTT; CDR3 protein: CASRQGTGAFSGELFF
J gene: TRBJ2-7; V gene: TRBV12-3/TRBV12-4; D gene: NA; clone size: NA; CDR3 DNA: TGTGCCAGCAGTTTCCCGGCCTACGAGCAGTACTTC; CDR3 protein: CASSFPAYEQYF
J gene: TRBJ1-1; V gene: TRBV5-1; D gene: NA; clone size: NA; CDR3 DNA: TGCGCCAGCAGCACGGGCCAAGGGACTGAAGCTTTCTTT; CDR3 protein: CASSTGQGTEAFF
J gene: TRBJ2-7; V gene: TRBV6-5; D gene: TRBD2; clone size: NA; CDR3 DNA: TGTGCCAGCACCACGGGGGGGATCGCCTACGAGCAGTACTTC; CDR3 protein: CASTTGGIAYEQYF
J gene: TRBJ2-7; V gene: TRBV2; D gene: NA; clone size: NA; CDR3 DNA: TGTGCCAGCAGTGATCGGCGCGGGGAACCGACGGGGTACGAGCAGTACTTC; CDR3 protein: CASSDRRGEPTGYEQYF